This T cell receptor beta chain originates from a study of vaccination and CD4 T cells after COVID-19. Study-wide points: The study found median SARS-CoV-2-reactive clonotypes rising from around 20 to 38, not significantly.

Concerning this clonotype: No antigen is known for it.

Per germline, CDR1 SGHRS and CDR2 YFSETQ. The ends lost 0 bases at V and 2 bases at J; junction bases unmatched: 3. There are 15 residues in the CDR3. The treatment here: approximately 10-day PBMC culture with coronavirus spike peptide pools or control peptides (ViraFEST assay). Culture conditions combined around 2 million PBMCs per well with about 9.2 IU/ml IL-2 and roughly 10 ug/ml peptide pools. Scientists ran DNA taken from cultured CD4+ T cells through the Oncomine TCR Beta short-read assay for sequencing. Using the QIAamp micro DNA kit, genomic DNA was extracted from the CD4+ T cells that had been cultured. TCRdb independently ran MiXCR on the PCR reads; one entry per CDR3 protein. The table includes about 10,000 distinct CDR3 sequences, 26% detected once.

The specimen was CD4+ T cells from blood, cultured in vitro, collected before SARS-CoV-2 vaccination. The TCR comes from a human donor who received a COVID-19 vaccine. V usage is TRBV5-1 and J usage is TRBJ2-5, with 8 positions matching TRBD2. The CDR3 is CASSLVASGQETQYF. CDR3 coding DNA: TGCGCCAGCAGCTTGGTGGCTAGCGGGCAAGAGACCCAGTACTTC.